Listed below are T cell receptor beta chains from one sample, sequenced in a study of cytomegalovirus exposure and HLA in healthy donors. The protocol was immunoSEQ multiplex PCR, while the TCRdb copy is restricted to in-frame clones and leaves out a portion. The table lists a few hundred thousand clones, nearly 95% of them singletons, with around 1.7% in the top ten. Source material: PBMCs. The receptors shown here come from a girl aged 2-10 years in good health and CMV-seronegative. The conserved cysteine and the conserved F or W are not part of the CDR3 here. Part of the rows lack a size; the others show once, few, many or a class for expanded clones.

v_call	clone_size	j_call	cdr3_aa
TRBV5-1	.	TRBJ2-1	ASSTLAGGNEQF
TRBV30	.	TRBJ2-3	AWSRRTGTDTQY
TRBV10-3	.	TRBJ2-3	ATYRASTDTQY
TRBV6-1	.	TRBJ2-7	ASSAASGTVYYEQY
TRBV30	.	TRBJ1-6	AWSRQGNSPLH
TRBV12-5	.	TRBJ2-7	ASGLADYEQY
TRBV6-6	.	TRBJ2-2	ASSYRTGPGELF
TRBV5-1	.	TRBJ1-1	ASSNPTGILNTEAF
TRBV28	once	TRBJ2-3	ASSLLADTQY
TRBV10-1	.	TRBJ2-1	ASSVSGAYNEQF
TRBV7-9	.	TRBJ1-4	ASSSTGDVEKLF
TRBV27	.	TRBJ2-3	ASSFLREMADTQY
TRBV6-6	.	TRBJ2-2	ASSYPGQVLTGELF
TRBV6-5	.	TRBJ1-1	ASSRIGTVGTEAF
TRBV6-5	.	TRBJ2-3	ASGGSYRGVDTQY
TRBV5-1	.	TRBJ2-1	ASSLIAGYNEQF
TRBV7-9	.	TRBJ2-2	AVYRTGGSTGELF
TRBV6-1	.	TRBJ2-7	ASSERPGLAYEQY
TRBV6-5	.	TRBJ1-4	ASSYSSALREKLF
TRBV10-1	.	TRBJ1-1	ASRGLMNTEAF
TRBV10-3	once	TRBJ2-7	AIREDRGSYEQY
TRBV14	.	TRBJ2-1	ASSQVEGGNEQF
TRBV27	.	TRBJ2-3	ASSLYPGQVNTDTQY
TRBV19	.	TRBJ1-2	ASSGGTGYGYT
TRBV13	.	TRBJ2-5	ASSTGTSGRETQY
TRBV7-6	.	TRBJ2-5	ASSLETDLQETQY
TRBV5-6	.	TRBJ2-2	ASSLGPGDTGELF
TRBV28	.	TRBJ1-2	ASSLEVSF
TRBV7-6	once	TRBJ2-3	ASSPGTDTQY
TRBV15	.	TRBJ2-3	ATSRSTSGSRDTQY
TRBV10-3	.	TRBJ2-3	AISESSGSTDTQY
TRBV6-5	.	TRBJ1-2	ASREQVNYGYT
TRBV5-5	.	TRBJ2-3	ASRLRGPDTQY
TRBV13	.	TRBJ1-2	ASSAPGTGTDAGYT
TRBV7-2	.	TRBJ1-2	ASSLGPGQGGEGYT
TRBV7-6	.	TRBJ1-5	ASSLTGVGPQH
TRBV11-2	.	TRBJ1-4	ASSAGVGEKLF
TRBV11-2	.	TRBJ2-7	AIVRGSEQY
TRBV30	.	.	AWSVRGGLYEQY
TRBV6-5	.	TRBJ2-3	ASSWTGLADTQY
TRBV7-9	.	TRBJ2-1	ASSFLAGNEQF
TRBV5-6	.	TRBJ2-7	ASSLVGSTTYEQY
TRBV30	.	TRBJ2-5	AWMNRGSETQY
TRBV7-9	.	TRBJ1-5	ASSFETGSQPQH
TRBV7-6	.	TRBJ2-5	ASSLDTGAQETQY
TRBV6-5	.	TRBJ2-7	ASSRTVQSSYEQY
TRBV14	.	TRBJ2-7	ASSQGLAAFSGQY
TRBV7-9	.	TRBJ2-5	ASSPTGIEPSETQY
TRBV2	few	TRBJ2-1	ASRGLESSYNEQF
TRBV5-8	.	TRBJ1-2	ASSRDRGVDGYT
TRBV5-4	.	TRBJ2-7	ASSPLSGTRIPGEQY
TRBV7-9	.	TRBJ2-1	ASSRYRALYDEQF
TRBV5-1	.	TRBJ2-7	ASSLGSAGGTYEQY
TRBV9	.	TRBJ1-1	ASSLGFIGGTEAF